This TCR beta chain was sequenced during a study of shared clonotypes between healthy human individuals. Whole-study findings and limits: Relative to their counterparts shared across all four donors, non-shared clonotypes exhibited diminished generation probabilities.

A split of CD4+ cells into CD45RA+ naive and CD45RA-negative memory subsets was performed. Assay used: immunoSEQ multiplex PCR; TCRdb lists only in-frame clones, some missing. In the table there are more than 2 million clones, around 95% of which are singletons. Comment on this clone: The antigen remains unidentified.

The CDR3 contains 17 residues. V was trimmed by 0 bases and J by 5 bases, leaving 17 bases between them. The germline gives CDR1 SGDLS, CDR2 YYNGEE. This chain joins TRBV9 and TRBJ2-2; D may be TRBD2 (5 bases). Specimen: naive CD4+ T cells sorted from blood. Subset described: CD45RA+ positively selected. This receptor was identified in a man aged 18-30 years in good health. The CDR3: CASSVAGWPDRTGELFF. In DNA, the CDR3 is TGTGCCAGCAGCGTAGCGGGATGGCCGGACCGAACCGGGGAGCTGTTTTTT.